This T cell receptor beta chain appears in the sequencing data of a study of T-cell memory formation after mild COVID-19. Study context: TCR clusters were largely donor specific. The study's findings and limits: Clones that contracted from day 15 to 85 had balanced CD4/CD8; later expanders were CD4+ biased.

The germline V gene encodes CDR1 MNHEY and CDR2 SVGEGT. The V gene end was trimmed by 4 bases and the J gene end by 5 bases; junction bases not matched to a gene: 7. This CDR3 contains 15 residues. As regards this clonotype: Antigen specificity is unknown.

With constant-segment primers, 5'RACE yielded cDNA libraries of TCR alpha and TCR beta that carried sample barcodes and UMIs. MiXCR, run by TCRdb on the 5' RACE reads, gives a single entry per CDR3 protein. The sample lists 40,000 to 55,000 distinct CDR3 sequences, 7.3% occurring once. V gene TRBV6-2 or TRBV6-3 combines with J gene TRBJ2-2, with 7 bases matching TRBD1. The sequenced material came from PBMCs or a T cell subset sorted from them (not recorded which). The clonotype originates from a man between 18 and 29 years old who had mild COVID-19 (a few samples of this study predate the infection). Cell type and time point are not known. CDR3 amino acids: CASSSGTVKTGELFF. The CDR3 DNA is TGTGCCAGCAGTTCCGGGACAGTAAAAACCGGGGAGCTGTTTTTT.